The T cell receptor (beta chain) under discussion was sequenced for a study of sequential checkpoint blockade in melanoma. Generated by immunoSEQ multiplex PCR, the TCRdb table keeps only in-frame clones and is missing some. In the table there are 25,000 to 30,000 clones, 77% of which are singletons. The CDR3 is 15 amino acids. Trimming left V 4 bases short and J 9 bases short, with 17 bases between. Germline CDR1 and CDR2: SGDLS and YYNGEE. Regarding treatment: randomized to nivolumab then ipilimumab (arm A) or the reverse (arm B). The chain carries TRBV9 and TRBJ1-6; D may be TRBD1 (6 bases). This sample comprised CD8+ T cells sorted from blood (inferred from file names), obtained from a patient given nivolumab and ipilimumab in sequence. This clonotype was sampled from a human donor with melanoma. CDR3 amino acids: CASSLKDSPRSPLHF. DNA of the CDR3: TGTGCCAGCAGCCTTAAGGACAGTCCCCGTTCACCCCTCCACTTT.